These 24 T cell receptor beta chains were sequenced from one sample in a study of cytomegalovirus exposure and HLA in healthy donors. The primer mix had 60 Vbeta and 13 Jbeta primers. Sequencing used immunoSEQ multiplex PCR; TCRdb keeps in-frame clones, though not all of them. Found here are 150,000 to 200,000 clones, over 80% of them singletons; the top ten hold over 1.5%. The material sequenced was PBMCs. The receptors shown here come from a woman in her late teens or twenties in good health and CMV-seronegative.

The chain has TRBV2 and TRBJ1-1, with a tentative D call TRBD1 (5 bases). Germline-derived CDR1 and CDR2 are SNHLY and FYNNEI. Trimming removed 8 bases from V and 6 bases from J, with 16 bases in between. CDR3 length: 13 residues. This chain's CDR3 is CASGQTGGAEAFF. CDR3 DNA sequence: TGTGCCAGCGGCCAAACAGGCGGCGCTGAAGCTTTCTTT.

The chain couples TRBV19 to TRBJ2-2; 10 nucleotides agree with TRBD1. This CDR3 spans 14 amino acids. V lost 5 bases to trimming and J lost 7 bases; unmatched junction nucleotides: 4. Per germline, CDR1 LNHDA and CDR2 SQIVND (reference sequence). The CDR3 protein is CASSPGQGGGELFF. CDR3 DNA: TGTGCCAGTAGTCCCGGACAGGGGGGCGGGGAGCTGTTTTTT.

The chain links TRBV27 to TRBJ2-6, with a tentative D call TRBD2 (5 bases). Trimming took off 5 bases at V and 1 base at J, with 12 bases between the two ends. This CDR3 region has 16 residues. From germline, CDR1 is MNHEY and CDR2 SMNVEV (reference sequence). CDR3 region: CASSRGPGSGANVLTF. The CDR3, as DNA: TGTGCCAGCAGTCGTGGCCCGGGATCTGGGGCCAACGTCCTGACTTTC.

The chain uses TRBV14 and TRBJ1-2, with 9 bases fitting TRBD1. The CDR3 runs to 15 residues. The trim removed 5 bases at V and 0 bases at J, leaving 4 bases unmatched. Germline-derived CDR1 and CDR2 are SGHDN and FVKESK. CDR3 bases: TGTGCCAGCAGCGGAGGGACAGGGCCTAACTATGGCTACACCTTC. It yields the protein CASSGGTGPNYGYTF.

The V call is TRBV18, the J call TRBJ1-3; possible D gene TRBD1, 6 bases. This CDR3 comprises 14 residues. V lost 7 bases and J 0 bases, leaving 10 bases between the germline ends. In germline, CDR1 is KGHSH, CDR2 LQKENI. CDR3 region: CASFTGNSGNTIYF. The CDR3 DNA reads TGTGCCAGCTTCACAGGGAACTCTGGAAACACCATATATTTT.

The chain has TRBV9 and TRBJ1-6; the match to TRBD1 covers 9 bases. From germline, CDR1 is SGDLS and CDR2 YYNGEE. The CDR3 runs 14 residues. V was pared by 3 bases and J by 6 bases, with 1 base of the junction left unmatched. The CDR3 DNA reads as TGTGCCAGCAGCGGACAGGGGGGTAATTCACCCCTCCACTTT. It is translated as CASSGQGGNSPLHF.

This chain joins TRBV11-1 and TRBJ1-1; D may be TRBD1 (6 bases). CDR1 SGHAT and CDR2 FQDESV come from the germline V gene (reference sequence). Deletions cut 4 bases from V and 1 base from J, with 19 bases between. This CDR3 is 17 amino acids long. In nucleotides, the CDR3 is TGTGCCAGCAGCTCGAATGCACAGGGCCTGCCGAACACTGAAGCTTTCTTT. The encoded protein is CASSSNAQGLPNTEAFF.

The chain uses TRBV30 and TRBJ1-1; no clear D gene. V gave up 0 bases and J gave up 1 base, with 9 bases separating them. The CDR3 runs 14 residues. Looked up from germline, CDR1 is GTSNPN and CDR2 is SVGIG (reference sequence). CDR3 in amino acids: CAWSVMVANTEAFF. In nucleotides, the CDR3 is TGTGCCTGGAGTGTAATGGTGGCGAACACTGAAGCTTTCTTT.

J is TRBJ1-5 and V is TRBV7-8; 7 nucleotides line up with TRBD1. This CDR3 region has 18 residues. Germline-derived CDR1 and CDR2 are SGHVS and FQNEAQ. Unmatched junction bases numbered 9, after V lost 1 base and J lost 0 bases. CDR3 nucleotides: TGTGCCAGCAGCTTAGAACGACAGGGTAGGGGTAGCAATCAGCCCCAGCATTTT. Encoded protein: CASSLERQGRGSNQPQHF.

The table lists this clone with a count of one. The chain recombines TRBV11-3 with TRBJ2-7; TRBD1 agrees at 7 bases. The germline V gene encodes CDR1 SGHNT and CDR2 YENEEA. Trimming took 5 bases from V and 3 from J; bases not matched to a gene: 1. The CDR3 runs 12 residues. CDR3 bases: TGTGCCAGCAGCCGGACAGGCTACGAGCAGTACTTC. It specifies CASSRTGYEQYF. Based on the CDR3 plus reference TRBV11-3 and TRBJ2-7, the full variable domain is EAGVVQSPRYKIIEKKQPVAFWCNPISGHNTLYWYLQNLGQGPELLIRYENEEAVDDSQLPKDRFSAERLKGVDSTLKIQPAELGDSAVYLCASSRTGYEQYFGPGTRLTVT.

The J gene is TRBJ2-5, the V gene TRBV27; the D gene is possibly TRBD1 (6 bases). CDR1 MNHEY and CDR2 SMNVEV come from the germline V gene (reference sequence). The CDR3 consists of 15 residues. V was trimmed by 4 bases and J by 11 bases, leaving 23 bases between them. The CDR3 DNA follows: TGTGCCAGCAGTTACTACTCAGGGGTTGGAGTAGAGCAGTACTTC. Its protein product is CASSYYSGVGVEQYF.

V gene TRBV9 combines with J gene TRBJ2-5, with D unresolved. The V and J ends lost 1 base and 5 bases respectively, with 15 bases between them. The CDR3 loop spans 15 amino acids. The germline V gene encodes CDR1 SGDLS and CDR2 YYNGEE. CDR3 region: CASSVMGSSSETQYF. For the CDR3, the DNA is TGTGCCAGCAGCGTAATGGGCTCGAGCTCGGAGACCCAGTACTTC.

This chain joins TRBV6-5 and TRBJ2-5; no definite D call. CDR3 length: 15 amino acids. The V gene lost 4 bases and the J gene lost 2 bases, with 14 bases spanning the gap. Germline lookup yields CDR1 MNHEY and CDR2 SVGAGI. Here the CDR3 reads CASSLTPSRQETQYF. CDR3 DNA: TGTGCCAGCAGTTTAACCCCTAGTAGACAAGAGACCCAGTACTTC.

This rearrangement joins TRBV7-9 to TRBJ2-7; 10 positions agree with TRBD2. Per germline, CDR1 SEHNR and CDR2 FQNEAQ (reference sequence). V shed 4 bases and J 5 bases; nucleotides not matched to a gene: 14. This CDR3 contains 17 residues. CDR3 coding DNA: TGTGCCAGCAGCTCCGAGAAAACGCTAGCGGGGGTGGACGAGCAGTACTTC. As protein: CASSSEKTLAGVDEQYF.

The V and J genes are TRBV19 and TRBJ1-2; D unresolved. CDR3 length: 14 residues. The germline V gene encodes CDR1 LNHDA and CDR2 SQIVND (reference sequence). The V end lost 3 bases, the J end lost 4 bases, and 12 bases lay between the germline ends. The DNA for the CDR3 is TGTGCCAGTAGTATCCGACTGACGGCCTATGGCTACACCTTC. Translating it yields CASSIRLTAYGYTF. Variable domain in full (rest from reference TRBV19 and TRBJ1-2): DGGITQSPKYLFRKEGQNVTLSCEQNLNHDAMYWYRQDPGQGLRLIYYSQIVNDFQKGDIAEGYSVSREKKESFPLTVTSAQKNPTAFYLCASSIRLTAYGYTFGSGTRLTVV.

V and J are TRBV5-1 and TRBJ2-2; 9 nucleotides align to TRBD2. The V gene end was trimmed by 0 bases and the J gene end by 4 bases; junction bases not matched to a gene: 4. This CDR3 has 16 amino acids. The germline gives CDR1 SGHRS, CDR2 YFSETQ. The CDR3 nucleotides are TGCGCCAGCAGCTTGGCGCTAGCGGGGAGCACCGGGGAGCTGTTTTTT. Its translation is CASSLALAGSTGELFF.

The chain employs TRBV7-3 and TRBJ2-3; 10 positions agree with TRBD2. V dropped 1 base and J dropped 3; count of bases not matched to a gene: 7. Germline CDR1 and CDR2: SGHTA and FQGTGA. The CDR3 extends over 17 amino acids. The CDR3 sequence is CASSLRASGGGTDTQYF. As DNA, the CDR3 is TGTGCCAGCAGCTTAAGGGCTAGCGGGGGTGGGACAGATACGCAGTATTTT. The full variable domain, in which reference TRBV7-3 and TRBJ2-3 provide the parts outside the CDR3, is GAGVSQTPSNKVTEKGKYVELRCDPISGHTALYWYRQSLGQGPEFLIYFQGTGAADDSGLPNDRFFAVRPEGSVSTLKIQRTERGDSAVYLCASSLRASGGGTDTQYFGPGTRLTVL.

J is TRBJ1-1 and V is TRBV28; the match to TRBD1 covers 8 bases. This CDR3 spans 15 amino acids. Germline CDR1 reads MDHEN; CDR2 reads SYDVKM. The V and J ends lost 5 bases and 8 bases, in that order; junction bases with no gene match: 13. CDR3 DNA sequence: TGTGCCAGCAGTGTTACCGCCCTGGGGACAGGAGAAGCTTTCTTT. The encoded protein is CASSVTALGTGEAFF.

The V call is TRBV27, the J call TRBJ1-1; 11 positions match TRBD1. Germline-derived CDR1 and CDR2 are MNHEY and SMNVEV (reference sequence). The CDR3 runs 15 residues. The V gene end was trimmed by 3 bases and the J gene end by 4 bases; junction bases not matched to a gene: 4. The CDR3 loop reads CASSFRGQGGTEAFF. The CDR3 bases are TGTGCCAGCAGTTTTAGGGGACAGGGGGGCACTGAAGCTTTCTTT.

The gene calls are TRBV18 and TRBJ1-1; D possibly corresponds to TRBD1 (6 bases). This CDR3 is 13 amino acids long. Per germline, CDR1 KGHSH and CDR2 LQKENI. V shed 3 bases and J shed 4 bases, with 9 bases lying between them. The CDR3 DNA follows: TGTGCCAGCTCACCTAGGGGGAGCACTGAAGCTTTCTTT. Residues: CASSPRGSTEAFF.

The rearrangement uses TRBV5-1 and TRBJ1-4, with D unclear. The CDR3 has 15 residues. From germline, CDR1 is SGHRS and CDR2 YFSETQ. V dropped 4 bases and J dropped 4 bases, with 14 bases sitting between them. The CDR3, as DNA: TGCGCCAGCAGCCCCGGCGCGGCTTATAATGAAAAACTGTTTTTT. Amino acid sequence: CASSPGAAYNEKLFF. The full variable domain, rest sourced from reference TRBV5-1 and TRBJ1-4, is KAGVTQTPRYLIKTRGQQVTLSCSPISGHRSVSWYQQTPGQGLQFLFEYFSETQRNKGNFPGRFSGRQFSNSRSEMNVSTLELGDSALYLCASSPGAAYNEKLFFGSGTQLSVL.

The V call is TRBV6-5, the J call TRBJ1-5; the D is unclear. The CDR3 sequence is 14 residues long. V shed 4 bases and J shed 7 bases, with 14 bases lying between them. Looked up from germline, CDR1 is MNHEY and CDR2 is SVGAGI. CDR3 in DNA: TGTGCCAGCAGTTGGGCCACCTCGGGGCAGCCCCAGCATTTT. Translation gives CASSWATSGQPQHF.

The rearrangement uses TRBV5-8 and TRBJ1-2; 7 nucleotides match TRBD1. Germline V gene sequence: CDR1 SGHTS, CDR2 YDEGEE. This CDR3 is built from 14 residues. J gave up 4 bases and V 3 bases, and 6 bases lay outside the gene matches. The CDR3 protein is CASSSRQGSYGYTF. CDR3 DNA: TGTGCCAGCAGCTCAAGACAGGGCAGCTATGGCTACACCTTC.

The CDR3 DNA reads TGTGCCAGCAGGCAAGGATCAGGGAAGGGGTATGGCTACACCTTC. Protein: CASRQGSGKGYGYTF. This sequence joins TRBV6-1 and TRBJ1-2; D possibly corresponds to TRBD1 (5 bases). V was pared by 6 bases and J by 5 bases, with 19 bases between. Germline V lookup: CDR1 MNHNS, CDR2 SASEGT. This CDR3 has 15 residues.